One sample yielded the 25 T cell receptor beta chains listed below, sequenced in a study. Clones were read by immunoSEQ multiplex PCR, and TCRdb kept only the in-frame ones, dropping some. The table has approximately 70,000 clones, around 93% seen once. The sequenced sample consisted of PBMCs. The receptors here all came from a man aged 40-49 years with rheumatoid arthritis.

The rearrangement joins TRBV7-8 to TRBJ1-2; no firm D call. This CDR3 has 15 residues. From germline, CDR1 is SGHVS and CDR2 FQNEAQ. Between the trimmed V and J ends, which lost 1 base and 4 bases, there was a span of 13 bases. The CDR3, as DNA: TGTGCCAGCAGCTTAGTTGGCAGCTCGGGCTATGGCTACACCTTC. It specifies CASSLVGSSGYGYTF.

The gene calls are TRBV18 and TRBJ1-1; 12 nucleotides agree with TRBD1. The CDR3 sequence is 16 residues long. J was trimmed by 4 bases and V by 6 bases; bases with no gene match: 9. Germline lookup yields CDR1 KGHSH and CDR2 LQKENI. CDR3 coding DNA: TGTGCCAGCTCCCCCGGGACAGGGGGCCAAGGCACTGAAGCTTTCTTT. It codes for CASSPGTGGQGTEAFF.

CDR3 nucleotide sequence: TGCAGCGTTATTGGACGCACTAATGAAAAACTGTTTTTT. Its protein product is CSVIGRTNEKLFF. This chain links TRBV29-1 with TRBJ1-4, with unresolved D. Deletions cut 5 bases from V and 2 bases from J, with 9 bases between. The germline CDR1 and CDR2 sequences are SQVTM and ANQGSEA. This CDR3 has 13 amino acids.

This clone has a single count. Here the CDR3 DNA reads TGTGCCAGCAGCCCCACCCCGGAAGCCGAGCAGTACTTC. Its translation is CASSPTPEAEQYF. The rearrangement links TRBV7-9 to TRBJ2-7; D ambiguous. Germline values: CDR1 SEHNR, CDR2 FQNEAQ (reference sequence). This CDR3 spans 13 amino acids. V was clipped by 5 bases and J by 6 bases, with 14 bases between them.

V is TRBV7-9 and J is TRBJ2-7; 7 bases match TRBD2. CDR1 and CDR2 from the germline V gene are SEHNR and FQNEAQ (reference sequence). V was pared by 3 bases and J by 3 bases, with 5 bases of the junction left unmatched. The CDR3 contains 14 residues. CDR3 sequence reads: CASSFVGGSYEQYF. CDR3 sequence (DNA): TGTGCCAGCAGCTTCGTGGGCGGGAGCTACGAGCAGTACTTC.

J is TRBJ2-2 and V is TRBV7-2; no clear D gene. Trimming pared 6 bases from V and 1 base from J, leaving 12 bases between. The CDR3 runs 15 residues. Germline values: CDR1 SGHTA, CDR2 FQGNSA. The CDR3, as DNA: TGTGCCAGCAGTGGCCCTGCCCAGAACACCGGGGAGCTGTTTTTT. This gives the protein CASSGPAQNTGELFF.

The chain combines TRBV7-3 with TRBJ2-5, with D possibly TRBD2 on 6 matching bases. The ends were cut back, 5 bases at V and 4 bases at J, with 14 bases in the middle. The length of the CDR3 is 14 residues. The germline CDR1 and CDR2 sequences are SGHTA and FQGTGA. The CDR3 here is CASSRIGTSETQYF. The CDR3 region has the DNA TGTGCCAGCAGCCGAATTGGGACTTCAGAGACCCAGTACTTC.

V gene TRBV11-2 combines with J gene TRBJ1-4, with a tentative D call TRBD1 (5 bases). The CDR3 has 16 amino acids. Trimming removed 5 bases at V and 5 bases at J, with 18 bases between. The germline CDR1 and CDR2 sequences are SGHAT and FQNNGV. This CDR3 reads CASSEPGTEKNEKLFF. The CDR3 coding sequence is TGTGCCAGCAGCGAGCCGGGGACGGAAAAAAATGAAAAACTGTTTTTT.

V gene TRBV6-5 combines with J gene TRBJ1-4; D is perhaps TRBD1 (5 bases). CDR1 is MNHEY and CDR2 is SVGAGI in the germline V gene. The ends were cut back, 4 bases at V and 7 bases at J, with 16 bases in the middle. The CDR3 loop spans 15 amino acids. CDR3 DNA sequence: TGTGCCAGCAGTTCCTCCGGGGCGCTGATTGAAAAACTGTTTTTT. Protein product: CASSSSGALIEKLFF.

The genes are TRBV9 and TRBJ2-1, with D perhaps TRBD2 (6 bases). The V and J ends lost 4 bases and 13 bases respectively, with 18 bases between them. Per germline, CDR1 SGDLS and CDR2 YYNGEE. The CDR3 is made up of 13 amino acids. Here the CDR3 reads CASSTWSSAHQFF. CDR3 in DNA: TGTGCCAGCAGCACCTGGTCTAGCGCTCATCAGTTCTTC.

The chain employs TRBV7-3 and TRBJ2-5; no definite D call. The CDR3 length is 14 residues. Germline V gene data show CDR1 as SGHTA and CDR2 as FQGTGA. Trimming removed 1 base at V and 3 bases at J, with 9 bases between. This CDR3 reads CASSLRRAEETQYF. The CDR3 bases are TGTGCCAGCAGCTTAAGACGGGCCGAAGAGACCCAGTACTTC. The full variable domain, with the rest looked up from reference TRBV7-3 and TRBJ2-5, is GAGVSQTPSNKVTEKGKYVELRCDPISGHTALYWYRQSLGQGPEFLIYFQGTGAADDSGLPNDRFFAVRPEGSVSTLKIQRTERGDSAVYLCASSLRRAEETQYFGPGTRLLVL.

V usage is TRBV30 and J usage is TRBJ1-1, with D possibly matching TRBD1 (6 bases). This CDR3 has 14 amino acids. The V gene's germline CDR1 is GTSNPN and CDR2 SVGIG (reference sequence). V shed 4 bases and J shed 1 base, with 13 bases lying between them. CDR3 loop: CAWTRGHPNTEAFF. The CDR3 DNA reads TGTGCCTGGACCAGGGGACATCCGAACACTGAAGCTTTCTTT.

The rearrangement links TRBV18 to TRBJ1-4; 7 nucleotides match TRBD1. V shed 2 bases and J 10 bases; nucleotides not matched to a gene: 7. Per germline, CDR1 KGHSH and CDR2 LQKENI. The CDR3 covers 14 residues. CDR3 in DNA: TGTGCCAGCTCACCAAGGGACAGCCGGGGAAAACTGTTTTTT. Amino acids: CASSPRDSRGKLFF.

CDR3 DNA: TGTGCCAGCAGTCGGGACAGGGGCGAGACCCAGTACTTC. Its translation: CASSRDRGETQYF. The chain carries TRBV2 and TRBJ2-5, with 10 bases matching TRBD1. The CDR3 sequence is 13 residues long. Looked up from germline, CDR1 is SNHLY and CDR2 is FYNNEI. J gave up 5 bases and V 5 bases, and 2 bases lay outside the gene matches.

CDR3 DNA: TGTGCCAGCACGGAGGAGGGGAGTTCCTACAATGAGCAGTTCTTC. Protein: CASTEEGSSYNEQFF. The chain couples TRBV2 to TRBJ2-1; D might be TRBD2 (6 bases). Germline values: CDR1 SNHLY, CDR2 FYNNEI. Trimming removed 7 bases at V and 1 base at J, with 14 bases between. This CDR3 region has 15 residues.

The chain links TRBV7-6 to TRBJ2-2; D tentatively reads TRBD1 or TRBD2 (5 bases each). Germline V CDR1 and CDR2: SGHVS, FNYEAQ. The CDR3 consists of 17 residues. V was cut by 5 bases and J by 2 bases, with 18 bases left in between. The CDR3: CASSPSPPRGNTGELFF. CDR3 in DNA: TGTGCCAGCAGCCCCAGCCCGCCGAGGGGCAACACCGGGGAGCTGTTTTTT.

Points on this clone: At one end the junction does not follow the germline gene, possibly because of a read error. The chain carries TRBV7-9 and TRBJ2-5; weak D call: TRBD2 (5 bases). Germline V gives CDR1 SEHNR, CDR2 FQNEAQ (reference sequence). This CDR3 spans 15 amino acids. This chain's CDR3 is CASRLGALSGETQYF. CDR3 nucleotides: TGTGCCAGCAGGTTAGGTGCCCTTTCGGGGGAGACCCAGTACTTC.

This rearrangement joins TRBV20-1 to TRBJ2-7; tentative D call: TRBD1 (6 bases). The CDR3 is 12 amino acids. Trimming took 3 bases from V and 3 from J, leaving 9 bases between them. Germline CDR1 is DFQATT and CDR2 is SNEGSKA (reference sequence). CDR3: CSASRGGYEQYF. DNA of the CDR3: TGCAGTGCTAGTAGAGGGGGCTACGAGCAGTACTTC.

The chain links TRBV30 to TRBJ1-2; D is possibly TRBD1 (5 bases). The germline gives CDR1 GTSNPN, CDR2 SVGIG (reference sequence). The CDR3 has 12 amino acids. The ends were cut back, 4 bases at V and 1 base at J, with 7 bases in the middle. The CDR3 sequence is CAWTDSNYGYTF. CDR3 in DNA: TGTGCCTGGACCGACAGTAACTATGGCTACACCTTC.

CDR3 in amino acids: CASSQYSNQPQHF. The CDR3 nucleotides are TGTGCCAGCAGCCAATATAGCAATCAGCCCCAGCATTTT. The chain carries TRBV28 and TRBJ1-5; D is undetermined. V was trimmed by 6 bases and J by 0 bases, leaving 6 bases between them. The CDR3 totals 13 residues. Germline CDR1 and CDR2: MDHEN and SYDVKM. Drawing the rest from reference TRBV28 and TRBJ1-5, the complete variable domain is DVKVTQSSRYLVKRTGEKVFLECVQDMDHENMFWYRQDPGLGLRLIYFSYDVKMKEKGDIPEGYSVSREKKERFSLILESASTNQTSMYLCASSQYSNQPQHFGDGTRLSIL.

The gene calls are TRBV6-1 and TRBJ2-3; D remains unclear. V was trimmed by 1 base and J by 4 bases, leaving 6 bases between them. CDR1 and CDR2 (germline): MNHNS, SASEGT. The CDR3 contains 13 residues. CDR3 loop: CASSEGVPDTQYF. DNA for the CDR3: TGTGCCAGCAGTGAAGGGGTCCCAGATACGCAGTATTTT.

The chain joins TRBV18 to TRBJ1-5, with no clear D. V gave up 6 bases and J gave up 5 bases, with 11 bases separating them. Germline loops: CDR1 KGHSH, CDR2 LQKENI. The CDR3 runs 13 residues. The CDR3 DNA follows: TGTGCCAGCTCCCCCGGGATGGATCAGCCCCAGCATTTT. This sequence encodes CASSPGMDQPQHF.

About this clone: The sample holds other DNA sequences that translate to the same CDR3. V and J are TRBV12-3 or TRBV12-4 and TRBJ2-7; D is ambiguous. V lost 1 base, J lost 3 bases, and 4 bases lay in between. The CDR3 loop spans 12 amino acids. This CDR3 is CASSLDRYEQYF. The CDR3 coding sequence is TGTGCCAGCAGTTTAGATCGCTACGAGCAGTACTTC.

V is TRBV5-1 and J is TRBJ2-1; 7 bases agree with TRBD2. Germline V gene data show CDR1 as SGHRS and CDR2 as YFSETQ. The V gene end was trimmed by 6 bases and the J gene end by 6 bases; junction bases not matched to a gene: 15. This CDR3 region has 16 residues. CDR3 coding DNA: TGCGCCAGCAACCCCGGGGAGGGAAAAGGGGTCAATGAGCAGTTCTTC. Amino acid sequence: CASNPGEGKGVNEQFF. Together with reference TRBV5-1 and TRBJ2-1, the CDR3 gives the full variable domain: KAGVTQTPRYLIKTRGQQVTLSCSPISGHRSVSWYQQTPGQGLQFLFEYFSETQRNKGNFPGRFSGRQFSNSRSEMNVSTLELGDSALYLCASNPGEGKGVNEQFFGPGTRLTVL.

The chain couples TRBV5-1 to TRBJ2-3, with unresolved D. V was shortened by 0 bases and J by 5 bases, with 10 bases between the two germline ends. Germline V CDR1 and CDR2: SGHRS, YFSETQ. The CDR3 totals 14 residues. CDR3 residues: CASSLVGKGDTQYF. DNA for the CDR3: TGCGCCAGCAGCTTGGTGGGGAAGGGAGATACGCAGTATTTT.